This entry lists 29 T cell receptor beta chains sequenced from one sample in a study of shared T cell receptors in the human thymus. Here immunoSEQ multiplex PCR was the method, and the copy in TCRdb shows in-frame clones only, minus some. The sample has more than 300,000 clones, 85% to 95% seen once. Sequencing was performed on thymocytes. Every receptor here comes from a human donor.

This clone was counted between two and nine times. CDR3 coding DNA: TGTGCCAGCAGCCCCAAACGACAGGGGCGCTACGAGCAGTACTTC. Translated: CASSPKRQGRYEQYF. The chain is built from TRBV7-2 and TRBJ2-7; 8 nucleotides line up with TRBD1. Germline CDR1 reads SGHTA; CDR2 reads FQGNSA. The trim removed 5 bases at V and 3 bases at J, leaving 9 bases unmatched. CDR3 size: 15 residues.

This sequence joins TRBV5-1 and TRBJ1-2; no definite D call. V was cut by 4 bases and J by 3 bases, with 19 bases left in between. Germline lookup yields CDR1 SGHRS and CDR2 YFSETQ. The length of the CDR3 is 16 residues. CDR3 DNA: TGCGCCAGCAGCCCCCTCGGACGACCGTGCTACTATGGCTACACCTTC. Encoded protein: CASSPLGRPCYYGYTF.

The chain joins TRBV28 to TRBJ1-5; no firm D call. Germline V CDR1 and CDR2: MDHEN, SYDVKM. This CDR3 comprises 12 residues. V gave up 3 bases and J gave up 4 bases, with 4 bases separating them. CDR3 sequence reads: CASSFENQPQHF. The CDR3 DNA reads as TGTGCCAGCAGTTTCGAAAATCAGCCCCAGCATTTT.

Only one count was recorded for this clone. The chain uses TRBV27 and TRBJ2-2, with TRBD2 matching over 10 bases. The CDR3 covers 15 residues. Germline CDR1 MNHEY, CDR2 SMNVEV (reference sequence). V trimming: 4 bases; J trimming: 8 bases; junction bases outside the gene matches: 7. In DNA, the CDR3 is TGTGCCAGCAGTTGGCTAGCGGGAGTGTCGGGGGAGCTGTTTTTT. As protein: CASSWLAGVSGELFF.

The rearrangement uses TRBV7-9 and TRBJ2-7; D could derive from TRBD1 or TRBD2 (5 bases each). The V end lost 5 bases, the J end lost 3 bases, and 17 bases lay between the germline ends. This CDR3 comprises 15 residues. Per the germline V gene, CDR1 is SEHNR and CDR2 is FQNEAQ (reference sequence). The DNA of the CDR3 is TGTGCCAGCAGCCCAGAAGTAGGGGACGGCTACGAGCAGTACTTC. Amino acid sequence: CASSPEVGDGYEQYF.

This sequence joins TRBV19 and TRBJ2-1, with 11 bases fitting TRBD2. CDR3 length: 22 residues. The germline V gene has CDR1 LNHDA and CDR2 SQIVND (reference sequence). V shed 4 bases and J 0 bases; nucleotides not matched to a gene: 20. This CDR3 reads CASSTRPTSGTTPLRSYNEQFF. The CDR3, as DNA: TGTGCCAGTAGTACCCGCCCGACTAGCGGGACAACCCCCTTGCGCTCCTACAATGAGCAGTTCTTC.

The J gene is TRBJ2-5, the V gene TRBV27, with D possibly being TRBD1 (6 bases). V was shortened by 6 bases and J by 0 bases, with 17 bases between the two germline ends. CDR1 is MNHEY, CDR2 SMNVEV, per germline (reference sequence). The CDR3 is made up of 16 amino acids. The CDR3 sequence is CASRGAPTGHQETQYF. The CDR3 DNA sequence: TGTGCCAGCAGAGGGGCCCCGACAGGACACCAAGAGACCCAGTACTTC.

The chain is built from TRBV28 and TRBJ2-7; D may correspond to TRBD1 or TRBD2 (6 bases each). Per the germline V gene, CDR1 is MDHEN and CDR2 is SYDVKM. CDR3 size: 13 residues. V was cut by 2 bases and J by 5 bases, with 10 bases left in between. As DNA, the CDR3 is TGTGCCAGCAGTTTAGGGGGGCTCAACGAGCAGTACTTC. This translates into CASSLGGLNEQYF.

The rearrangement uses TRBV19 and TRBJ1-5; D possibly corresponds to TRBD1 (5 bases). Germline V gene sequence: CDR1 LNHDA, CDR2 SQIVND (reference sequence). Trimming removed 6 bases at V and 7 bases at J, with 16 bases between. The CDR3 has 14 residues. CDR3 nucleotide sequence: TGTGCCAGTAGAAGTAGGCCCGGGGGGCAGCCCCAGCATTTT. It codes for CASRSRPGGQPQHF.

The chain couples TRBV5-1 to TRBJ1-4, with a tentative D call TRBD1 (6 bases). CDR3 length equals 15 residues. Germline V gene lookup returns CDR1 SGHRS and CDR2 YFSETQ. V dropped 0 bases and J dropped 6 bases, with 12 bases sitting between them. CDR3 protein: CASSLAWTVDEKLFF. Written as DNA, the CDR3 is TGCGCCAGCAGCTTGGCATGGACAGTGGATGAAAAACTGTTTTTT.

The chain uses TRBV12-1 and TRBJ1-1; the D call of TRBD1 is as the table states it, not checked on the DNA. TRBV12-1 is a listed pseudogene. There are 13 residues in the CDR3. CDR3 nucleotide sequence: TGTGCCAGCATCCGAGACAGAGACACTGAAGCTTTCTTT. Amino acid sequence: CASIRDRDTEAFF.

V usage is TRBV5-6 and J usage is TRBJ2-3; D remains ambiguous. Germline values: CDR1 SGHDT, CDR2 YYEEEE. This CDR3 is 12 amino acids long. The CDR3 nucleotides read TGTGCTCTACGGGCTGTCACAGATACGCAGTATTTT. Amino acid sequence: CALRAVTDTQYF.

The rearrangement uses TRBV19 and TRBJ1-5; no reliable D call. This CDR3 comprises 18 residues. V lost 6 bases, J lost 0 bases, and 21 bases lay in between. Germline-derived CDR1 and CDR2 are LNHDA and SQIVND (reference sequence). For the CDR3, the DNA is TGTGCCAGTAGCGCTCCTTCTTCGACCCTTTATAGCAATCAGCCCCAGCATTTT. This encodes CASSAPSSTLYSNQPQHF.

The V and J genes are TRBV28 and TRBJ2-6, with 8 bases matching TRBD2. The CDR3 sequence is 19 residues long. The junction had 9 bases not matched to a gene; V was cut back by 2 bases and J by 0 bases. Germline CDR1 and CDR2: MDHEN and SYDVKM. The CDR3, as DNA: TGTGCCAGCAGTTTACCCCTCGGGGGGGCCCTCTCTGGGGCCAACGTCCTGACTTTC. Translating it yields CASSLPLGGALSGANVLTF.

This chain connects TRBV28 to TRBJ2-2; 7 bases line up with TRBD2. Germline lookup yields CDR1 MDHEN and CDR2 SYDVKM. The CDR3 loop spans 16 amino acids. The trim removed 3 bases at V and 6 bases at J, leaving 10 bases unmatched. DNA for the CDR3: TGTGCCAGCAGTTTGGGTGGGAGGGCCATCGCCGGGGAGCTGTTTTTT. Translated, it gives CASSLGGRAIAGELFF. The entire variable domain, with the rest obtained from reference TRBV28 and TRBJ2-2, is as follows: DVKVTQSSRYLVKRTGEKVFLECVQDMDHENMFWYRQDPGLGLRLIYFSYDVKMKEKGDIPEGYSVSREKKERFSLILESASTNQTSMYLCASSLGGRAIAGELFFGEGSRLTVL.

This chain links TRBV7-2 with TRBJ1-5; TRBD1 agrees at 9 bases. J lost 4 bases, V lost 2 bases, and 9 bases had no gene match. CDR1 and CDR2 (germline): SGHTA, FQGNSA. The CDR3 contains 17 residues. This CDR3 reads CASSLRIWDRENQPQHF. The CDR3 DNA sequence: TGTGCCAGCAGCTTAAGAATCTGGGACAGGGAGAATCAGCCCCAGCATTTT.

The genes are TRBV11-1 and TRBJ1-1, with D possibly TRBD1 on 5 matching bases. Trimming left V 5 bases short and J 2 bases short, with 15 bases between. The CDR3 is 15 amino acids. In germline, CDR1 is SGHAT, CDR2 FQDESV (reference sequence). This CDR3 is CASSLTGGPNTEAFF. Here the CDR3 DNA reads TGTGCCAGCAGCCTTACCGGGGGTCCCAACACTGAAGCTTTCTTT. Together with reference TRBV11-1 and TRBJ1-1, the CDR3 gives the full variable domain: EAEVAQSPRYKITEKSQAVAFWCDPISGHATLYWYRQILGQGPELLVQFQDESVVDDSQLPKDRFSAERLKGVDSTLKIQPAELGDSAMYLCASSLTGGPNTEAFFGQGTRLTVV.

This rearrangement joins TRBV7-9 to TRBJ2-2; TRBD2 matches 8 bases. The trim removed 2 bases at V and 7 bases at J, leaving 0 bases unmatched. This CDR3 comprises 13 residues. Germline CDR1 is SEHNR and CDR2 is FQNEAQ (reference sequence). Here the CDR3 reads CASSLREGGELFF. DNA of the CDR3: TGTGCCAGCAGCTTACGGGAGGGCGGGGAGCTGTTTTTT.

The CDR3, as DNA: TGCGCCAGCAGCCAAGATACCCCGCTATACGAGCAGTACTTC. Its protein is CASSQDTPLYEQYF. The V and J genes are TRBV4-1 and TRBJ2-7; D is uncertain. CDR3 length equals 14 residues. Per germline, CDR1 MGHRA and CDR2 YSYEKL. V was trimmed by 0 bases and J by 4 bases, leaving 10 bases between them.

The chain uses TRBV7-9 and TRBJ2-7, with TRBD2 as a possible D gene (5 bases). Germline CDR1 reads SEHNR; CDR2 reads FQNEAQ (reference sequence). Trimming pared 5 bases from V and 1 base from J, leaving 24 bases between. CDR3 length: 18 residues. The CDR3 loop is CASSPRAVQFPRSYEQYF. In DNA, the CDR3 is TGTGCCAGCAGCCCCCGAGCGGTCCAATTCCCTAGATCCTACGAGCAGTACTTC.

This chain links TRBV6-4 with TRBJ2-1; 7 nucleotides match TRBD2. The CDR3 contains 16 residues. J gave up 2 bases and V 2 bases, and 6 bases lay outside the gene matches. Germline loops: CDR1 MRHNA, CDR2 SNTAGT. The CDR3 DNA reads as TGTGCCAGCAGTGACAATCGGGCGGGGGCCTACAATGAGCAGTTCTTC. Its translation: CASSDNRAGAYNEQFF.

V is TRBV13 and J is TRBJ1-2, with D maybe TRBD1 (6 bases). This CDR3 is 17 amino acids long. Germline-derived CDR1 and CDR2 are PRHDT and FYEKMQ (reference sequence). V was clipped by 0 bases and J by 2 bases, with 16 bases between them. The CDR3 spells CASSLGFRGAGNYGYTF. The CDR3 nucleotides read TGTGCCAGCAGCTTAGGGTTTCGGGGGGCAGGAAACTATGGCTACACCTTC. Complete variable domain (other parts from reference TRBV13 and TRBJ1-2): AAGVIQSPRHLIKEKRETATLKCYPIPRHDTVYWYQQGPGQDPQFLISFYEKMQSDKGSIPDRFSAQQFSDYHSELNMSSLELGDSALYFCASSLGFRGAGNYGYTFGSGTRLTVV.

The J gene is TRBJ1-5, the V gene TRBV9; TRBD1 is a possible D gene (5 bases). The germline V and J ends were trimmed by 4 bases and 5 bases, with 16 bases remaining between them. Germline V gene sequence: CDR1 SGDLS, CDR2 YYNGEE. The CDR3 contains 15 residues. CDR3 region: CASSPGTDLYQPQHF. CDR3 in DNA: TGTGCCAGCAGCCCTGGGACGGACCTTTATCAGCCCCAGCATTTT.

The CDR3 bases are TGTGCCAGCAGCTTGGTGTACAGGACGAGCTACGAGCAGTACTTC. Translated: CASSLVYRTSYEQYF. The chain recombines TRBV5-6 with TRBJ2-7; D possibly corresponds to TRBD1 (5 bases). The CDR3 covers 15 residues. Germline assignment: CDR1 SGHDT and CDR2 YYEEEE. Trimming removed 0 bases from V and 3 bases from J, with 13 bases in between. The full variable domain, with the rest looked up from reference TRBV5-6 and TRBJ2-7, is DAGVTQSPTHLIKTRGQQVTLRCSPKSGHDTVSWYQQALGQGPQFIFQYYEEEERQRGNFPDRFSGHQFPNYSSELNVNALLLGDSALYLCASSLVYRTSYEQYFGPGTRLTVT.

This chain connects TRBV7-2 to TRBJ2-3; D perhaps matches TRBD1 (6 bases). This CDR3 spans 12 amino acids. Trimming removed 5 bases at V and 4 bases at J, with 7 bases between. CDR1 is SGHTA and CDR2 is FQGNSA in the germline V gene. The DNA of the CDR3 is TGTGCCAGCAGCGAGGGGGCAGATACGCAGTATTTT. Protein: CASSEGADTQYF.

The gene calls are TRBV27 and TRBJ1-5; a possible D gene is TRBD1 (5 bases). CDR3 length: 15 amino acids. V was shortened by 6 bases and J by 4 bases, with 16 bases between the two germline ends. Germline CDR1 is MNHEY and CDR2 is SMNVEV (reference sequence). CDR3 coding DNA: TGTGCCAGCAGCTTGGGGCGGAATACAAATCAGCCCCAGCATTTT. Its protein product is CASSLGRNTNQPQHF.

The chain has TRBV5-1 and TRBJ2-1; 12 nucleotides align to TRBD2. The V segment lost 4 bases and the J segment 8 bases; nucleotides outside the gene matches: 7. CDR1 is SGHRS and CDR2 is YFSETQ in the germline V gene. CDR3 length: 15 residues. The CDR3 loop is CASSQGLAGKHEQFF. CDR3 coding DNA: TGCGCCAGCAGCCAGGGACTAGCGGGCAAACATGAGCAGTTCTTC.

The chain joins TRBV21-1 to TRBJ2-1; TRBD2 was called by the table and not checked on the DNA. TRBV21-1 is a pseudogene. The CDR3 spans 17 residues. Here the CDR3 DNA reads TGTGCCAGCAGCAAAAGGGCTAGCGGACCAGATTACAATGAGCAGTTCTTC. It specifies CASSKRASGPDYNEQFF.

This clone was picked up one time. This chain joins TRBV5-1 and TRBJ1-4; no clear D. CDR3 length equals 16 residues. Germline CDR1 and CDR2: SGHRS and YFSETQ. V was trimmed by 3 bases and J by 5 bases, leaving 17 bases between them. CDR3 protein: CASSSEEVFPNEKLFF. As DNA, the CDR3 is TGCGCCAGCAGCTCGGAAGAGGTTTTCCCCAATGAAAAACTGTTTTTT.